The 6 T cell receptor beta chains in this list originate from one sample, sequenced in a study of blood T cell repertoires in COVID-19. Profiled with immunoSEQ multiplex PCR; TCRdb holds only in-frame clones, not every one. The sample holds some 97,000 clones, more than 75% seen once. Sequencing was done on a sample of peripheral blood. The source of these receptors is a man aged 25 to 45 in a cohort sampled during active COVID-19.

The chain employs TRBV7-9 and TRBJ2-1, with 8 bases aligning to TRBD1. Germline CDR1 and CDR2: SEHNR and FQNEAQ (reference sequence). The CDR3 is 15 residues long. J was trimmed by 4 bases and V by 7 bases; bases with no gene match: 9. The CDR3 DNA sequence: TGTGCCAGCAAACCGCCGGGACAGGTTTACAATGAGCAGTTCTTC. This encodes CASKPPGQVYNEQFF.

The chain employs TRBV11-3 and TRBJ2-5; 9 nucleotides align to TRBD2. Germline trimming cut 8 bases from V and 3 bases from J; bases unmatched to any gene: 10. The V gene's germline CDR1 is SGHNT and CDR2 YENEEA. The CDR3 consists of 15 residues. CDR3 loop: CASSSGGTVKETQYF. DNA of the CDR3: TGTGCCAGCTCGAGCGGGGGGACCGTCAAAGAGACCCAGTACTTC.

V and J are TRBV25-1 and TRBJ2-1; 9 nucleotides align to TRBD1. J gave up 4 bases and V 2 bases, and 3 bases lay outside the gene matches. CDR1 and CDR2 from the germline V gene are MGHDK and SYGVNS. The CDR3 totals 15 residues. CDR3 in amino acids: CASSEGTGLYNEQFF. In DNA, the CDR3 is TGTGCCAGCAGTGAAGGGACAGGGCTGTACAATGAGCAGTTCTTC. The full variable domain, in which reference TRBV25-1 and TRBJ2-1 provide the parts outside the CDR3, is EADIYQTPRYLVIGTGKKITLECSQTMGHDKMYWYQQDPGMELHLIHYSYGVNSTEKGDLSSESTVSRIRTEHFPLTLESARPSHTSQYLCASSEGTGLYNEQFFGPGTRLTVL.

The rearrangement links TRBV28 to TRBJ2-3; 9 bases align to TRBD1. The germline gives CDR1 MDHEN, CDR2 SYDVKM. J was trimmed by 4 bases and V by 5 bases; bases with no gene match: 13. The CDR3 runs to 17 residues. This CDR3 reads CASSLAAGQGAPDTQYF. The CDR3 nucleotides are TGTGCCAGCAGTCTCGCCGCGGGACAGGGAGCCCCAGATACGCAGTATTTT.

This clone is a singleton in its sample. The gene calls are TRBV5-4 and TRBJ2-3, with D maybe TRBD2 (5 bases). V was shortened by 3 bases and J by 2 bases, with 19 bases between the two germline ends. The CDR3 loop spans 17 amino acids. CDR1 is SGHNT and CDR2 is YYREEE in the germline V gene (reference sequence). CDR3 sequence reads: CASSSGTLFDSTDTQYF. In DNA, the CDR3 is TGTGCCAGCAGCTCGGGAACCCTGTTCGATTCCACAGATACGCAGTATTTT.

The chain has TRBV6-5 and TRBJ1-5, with unresolved D. Germline-derived CDR1 and CDR2 are MNHEY and SVGAGI. The CDR3 totals 15 residues. V lost 6 bases, J lost 0 bases, and 12 bases lay in between. CDR3 bases: TGTGCCAGCAGGCCCGGACTGATTAGCAATCAGCCCCAGCATTTT. Its protein product is CASRPGLISNQPQHF.